Sequencing of this T cell receptor (beta chain) was carried out in a study of blood T cell repertoires in COVID-19. Across the study: From T cells, B-cell-depleted T cells, or PBMCs came the material, which was cDNA or gDNA.

As originally analysed: Quantification of nucleated cells was approximated via reference gene primer amplification. Profiling relied on immunoSEQ multiplex PCR, and the TCRdb table lists in-frame clones only, not all of them. The D gene and trimming were derived from the DNA, and the V and J assignments and clone size from that table. The sample yields approximately 350,000 clones, about nine tenths seen once. Germline V gene sequence: CDR1 LNHDA, CDR2 SQIVND (reference sequence). Trimming pared 2 bases from V and 7 bases from J, leaving 15 bases between. CDR3 length: 15 amino acids. The sequence was collected from a woman in her 70s with COVID-19, enrolled during active disease. The chain recombines TRBV19 with TRBJ1-5, with D possibly being TRBD1 (5 bases). Material: peripheral blood. The CDR3 here is CASSIFAGQYQPQHF. Written as DNA, the CDR3 is TGTGCCAGTAGTATATTTGCAGGGCAGTACCAGCCCCAGCATTTT. Based on the CDR3 plus reference TRBV19 and TRBJ1-5, the full variable domain is DGGITQSPKYLFRKEGQNVTLSCEQNLNHDAMYWYRQDPGQGLRLIYYSQIVNDFQKGDIAEGYSVSREKKESFPLTVTSAQKNPTAFYLCASSIFAGQYQPQHFGDGTRLSIL.